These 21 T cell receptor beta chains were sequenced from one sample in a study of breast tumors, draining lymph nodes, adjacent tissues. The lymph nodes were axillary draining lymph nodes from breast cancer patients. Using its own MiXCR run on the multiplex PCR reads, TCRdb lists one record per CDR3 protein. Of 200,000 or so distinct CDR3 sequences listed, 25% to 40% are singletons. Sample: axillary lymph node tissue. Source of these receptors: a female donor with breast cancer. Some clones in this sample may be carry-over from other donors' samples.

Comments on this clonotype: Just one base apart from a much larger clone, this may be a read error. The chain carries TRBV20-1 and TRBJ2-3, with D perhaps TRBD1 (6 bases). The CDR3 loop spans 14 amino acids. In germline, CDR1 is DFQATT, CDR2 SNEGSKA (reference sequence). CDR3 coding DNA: TGCAGTGAACTAATTGGGACAAGCACAGCTACGCAGTATTTT. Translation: CSELIGTSTATQYF.

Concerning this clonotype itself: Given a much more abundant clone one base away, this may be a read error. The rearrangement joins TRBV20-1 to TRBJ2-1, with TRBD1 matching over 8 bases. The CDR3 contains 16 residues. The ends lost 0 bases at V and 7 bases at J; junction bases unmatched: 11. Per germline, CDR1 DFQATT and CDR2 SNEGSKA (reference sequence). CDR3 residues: CSARDRTGGTSNEQFF. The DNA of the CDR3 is TGCAGTGCTAGAGACCGTACAGGGGGGACTTCGAATGAGCAGTTCTTC.

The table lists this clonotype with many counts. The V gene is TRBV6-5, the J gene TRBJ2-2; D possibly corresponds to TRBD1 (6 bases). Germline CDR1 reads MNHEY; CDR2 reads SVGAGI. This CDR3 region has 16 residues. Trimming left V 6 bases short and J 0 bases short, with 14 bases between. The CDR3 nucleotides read TGTGCCAGCAGATCACAGGGTTCCGCGAACACCGGGGAGCTGTTTTTT. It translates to CASRSQGSANTGELFF.

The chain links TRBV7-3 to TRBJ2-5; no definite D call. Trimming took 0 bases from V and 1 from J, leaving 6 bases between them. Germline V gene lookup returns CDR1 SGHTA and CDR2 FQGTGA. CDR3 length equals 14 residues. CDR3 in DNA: TGTGCCAGCAGCTTAACGGGGATCCAAGAGACCCAGTACTTC. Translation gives CASSLTGIQETQYF.

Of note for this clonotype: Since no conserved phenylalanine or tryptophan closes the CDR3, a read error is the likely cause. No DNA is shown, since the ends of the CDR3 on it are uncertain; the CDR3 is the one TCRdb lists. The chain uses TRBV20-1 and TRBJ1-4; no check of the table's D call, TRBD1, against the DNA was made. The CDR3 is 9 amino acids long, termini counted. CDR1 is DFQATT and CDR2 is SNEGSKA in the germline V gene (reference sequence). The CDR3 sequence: CSAPPGGRV.

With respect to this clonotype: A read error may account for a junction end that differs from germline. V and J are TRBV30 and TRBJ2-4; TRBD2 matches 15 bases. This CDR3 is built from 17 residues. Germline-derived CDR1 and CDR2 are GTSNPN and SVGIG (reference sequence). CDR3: CVWTPWTSGRAVNIQYF. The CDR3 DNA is TGTGTCTGGACCCCCTGGACTAGCGGGAGGGCCGTTAACATTCAGTACTTC.

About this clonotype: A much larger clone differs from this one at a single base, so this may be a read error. This chain's CDR3 is CSSSGILGYTEQFF. CDR3 DNA sequence: TGCAGTTCTTCCGGGATCCTAGGGTACACTGAGCAGTTCTTC. V and J are TRBV20-1 and TRBJ2-1, with D maybe TRBD2 (5 bases). CDR1 is DFQATT and CDR2 is SNEGSKA in the germline V gene (reference sequence). This CDR3 is built from 14 residues.

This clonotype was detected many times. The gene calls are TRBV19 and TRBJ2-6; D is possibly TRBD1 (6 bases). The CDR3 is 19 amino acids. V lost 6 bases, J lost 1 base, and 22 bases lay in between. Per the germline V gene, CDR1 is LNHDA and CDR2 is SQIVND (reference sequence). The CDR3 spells CASRRQGPTRGSGANVLTF. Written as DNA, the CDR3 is TGTGCCAGTAGACGCCAGGGGCCTACTAGGGGTTCTGGGGCCAACGTCCTGACTTTC. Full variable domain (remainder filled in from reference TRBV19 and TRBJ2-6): DGGITQSPKYLFRKEGQNVTLSCEQNLNHDAMYWYRQDPGQGLRLIYYSQIVNDFQKGDIAEGYSVSREKKESFPLTVTSAQKNPTAFYLCASRRQGPTRGSGANVLTFGAGSRLTVL.

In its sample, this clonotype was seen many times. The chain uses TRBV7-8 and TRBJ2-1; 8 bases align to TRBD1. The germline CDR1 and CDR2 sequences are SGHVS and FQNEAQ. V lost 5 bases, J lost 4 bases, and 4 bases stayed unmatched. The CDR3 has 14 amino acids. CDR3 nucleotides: TGTGCCAGCAGCCCCGGGACAGGATACAATGAGCAGTTCTTC. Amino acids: CASSPGTGYNEQFF. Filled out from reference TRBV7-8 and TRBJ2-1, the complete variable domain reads GAGVSQSPRYKVAKRGQDVALRCDPISGHVSLFWYQQALGQGPEFLTYFQNEAQLDKSGLPSDRFFAERPEGSVSTLKIQRTQQEDSAVYLCASSPGTGYNEQFFGPGTRLTVL.

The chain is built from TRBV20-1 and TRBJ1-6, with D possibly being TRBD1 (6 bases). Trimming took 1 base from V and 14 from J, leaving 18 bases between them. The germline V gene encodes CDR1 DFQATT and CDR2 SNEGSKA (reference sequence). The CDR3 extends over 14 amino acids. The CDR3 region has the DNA TGCAGTGCTAGAGTCGCTAGCGGGGGCTCTTCCCTCCACTTT. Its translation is CSARVASGGSSLHF.

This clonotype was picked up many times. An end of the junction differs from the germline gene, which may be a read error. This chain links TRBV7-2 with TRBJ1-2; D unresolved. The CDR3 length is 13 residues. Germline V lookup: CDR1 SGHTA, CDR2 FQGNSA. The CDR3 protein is CASSLGGDYGHTF. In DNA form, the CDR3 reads TGTGCCAGCAGCTTAGGGGGAGACTATGGCCACACCTTC.

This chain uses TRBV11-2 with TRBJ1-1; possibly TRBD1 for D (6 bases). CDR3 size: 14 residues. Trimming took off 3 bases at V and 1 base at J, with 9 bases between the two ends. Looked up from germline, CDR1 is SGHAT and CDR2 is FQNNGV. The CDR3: CASSFGGPNTEAFF. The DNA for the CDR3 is TGTGCCAGCAGCTTCGGGGGGCCGAACACTGAAGCTTTCTTT.

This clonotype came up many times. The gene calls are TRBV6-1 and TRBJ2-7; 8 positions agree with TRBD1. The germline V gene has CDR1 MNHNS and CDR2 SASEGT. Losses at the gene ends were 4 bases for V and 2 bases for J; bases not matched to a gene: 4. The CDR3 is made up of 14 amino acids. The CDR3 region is CASSAYRGAYEQYF. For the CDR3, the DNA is TGTGCCAGCAGTGCCTACAGGGGGGCCTACGAGCAGTACTTC.

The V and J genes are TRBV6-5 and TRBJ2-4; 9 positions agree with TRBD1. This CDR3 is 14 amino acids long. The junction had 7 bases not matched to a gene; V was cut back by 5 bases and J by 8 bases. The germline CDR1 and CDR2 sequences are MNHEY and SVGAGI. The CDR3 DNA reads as TGTGCCAGCAGTGATGGGACAGGGACGGACATTCAGTACTTC. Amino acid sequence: CASSDGTGTDIQYF.

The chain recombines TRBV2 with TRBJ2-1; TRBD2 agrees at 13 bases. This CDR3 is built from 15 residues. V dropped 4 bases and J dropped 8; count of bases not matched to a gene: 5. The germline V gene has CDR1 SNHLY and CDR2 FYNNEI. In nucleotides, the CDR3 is TGTGCCAGCAGTGTGGGGACTAGCGGGGAGGATGAGCAGTTCTTC. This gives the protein CASSVGTSGEDEQFF.

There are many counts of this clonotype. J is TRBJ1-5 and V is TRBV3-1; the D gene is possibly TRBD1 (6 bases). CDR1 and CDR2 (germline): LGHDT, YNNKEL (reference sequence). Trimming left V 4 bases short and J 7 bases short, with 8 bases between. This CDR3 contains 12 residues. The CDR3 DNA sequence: TGTGCCAGCAGCCCAGGGGAACAGCCCCAGCATTTT. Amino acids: CASSPGEQPQHF.

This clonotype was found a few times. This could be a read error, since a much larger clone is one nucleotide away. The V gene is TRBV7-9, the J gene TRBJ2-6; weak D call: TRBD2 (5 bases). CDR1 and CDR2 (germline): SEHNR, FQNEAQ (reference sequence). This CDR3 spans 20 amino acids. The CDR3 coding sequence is TGTGCCAGCAGCTTAGCTTTGCCGGGATGCTTATACTCTCGGGCCAACGTCCTGACTTTC. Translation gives CASSLALPGCLYSRANVLTF.

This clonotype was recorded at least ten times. The CDR3 DNA reads TGTGCCAGCAGCATCGACAGGAGCGCGAGAGATACGCAGTATTTT. Translated: CASSIDRSARDTQYF. The chain has TRBV7-2 and TRBJ2-3; D might be TRBD1 (6 bases). Germline CDR1 reads SGHTA; CDR2 reads FQGNSA. The V and J ends lost 5 bases and 5 bases respectively, with 17 bases between them. The CDR3 consists of 15 residues.

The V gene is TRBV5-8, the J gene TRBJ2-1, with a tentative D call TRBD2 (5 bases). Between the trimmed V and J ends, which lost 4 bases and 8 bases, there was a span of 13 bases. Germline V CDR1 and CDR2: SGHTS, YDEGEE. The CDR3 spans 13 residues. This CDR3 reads CASSGVGVDEQFF. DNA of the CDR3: TGTGCCAGCAGCGGGGTCGGGGTAGATGAGCAGTTCTTC.

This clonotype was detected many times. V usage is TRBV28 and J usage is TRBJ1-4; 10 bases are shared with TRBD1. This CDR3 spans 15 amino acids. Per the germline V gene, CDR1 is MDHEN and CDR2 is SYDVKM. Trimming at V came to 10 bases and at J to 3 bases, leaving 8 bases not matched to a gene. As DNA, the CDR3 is TGTGCCACCCGGACAGGGGGACGGTCTAATGAAAAACTGTTTTTT. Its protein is CATRTGGRSNEKLFF.

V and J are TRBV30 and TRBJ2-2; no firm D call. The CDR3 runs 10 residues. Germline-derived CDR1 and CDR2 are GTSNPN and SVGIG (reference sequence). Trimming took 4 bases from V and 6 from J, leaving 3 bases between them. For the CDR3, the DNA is TGTGCCTGGACCTCCGGGGAGCTGTTTTTT. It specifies CAWTSGELFF.